This T cell receptor beta chain was sequenced for a study of vaccination and CD4 T cells after COVID-19. Study in general: Participants, all vaccine recipients, received two doses of either BNT162b2 or mRNA-1273.

Treatment here: approximately 9-day PBMC culture with coronavirus spike peptide pools or control peptides (ViraFEST assay). CD4+ T cells of the unexposed donor were collected before the COVID-19 pandemic (2011-2018). Researchers used the Oncomine TCR Beta short-read assay to sequence DNA from cultured CD4+ T cells. Genomic DNA extraction was carried out from cultured CD4+ T cells. TCRdb re-analysed the PCR reads in MiXCR, keeping a single row per CDR3 protein. The data hold 11,000 or so distinct CDR3 sequences, with roughly 43% observed a single time. On this clonotype itself: Its antigen is currently unknown.

The V gene's germline CDR1 is KGHDR and CDR2 SFDVKD. This CDR3 is built from 18 residues. The V and J ends lost 2 bases and 6 bases, in that order; junction bases with no gene match: 15. Sequenced sample: CD4+ T cells from blood, cultured in vitro. The sequence derives from a human donor in good health. The chain is built from TRBV24-1 and TRBJ2-1; TRBD1 matches 7 bases. CDR3 in DNA: TGTGCCACCAGTGATTATGCTTCCGGGACAGCCAGAGGCAATGAGCAGTTCTTC. Amino acids: CATSDYASGTARGNEQFF.